This T cell receptor (beta chain) was profiled in a study of blood T cell repertoires in COVID-19. Study summary: Sites in the United States, Italy and Spain provided acute and convalescent COVID-19 samples. PBMCs, B-cell-depleted T cells, or T cells provided the cDNA or gDNA that made up the material.

V gave up 0 bases and J gave up 6 bases, with 19 bases separating them. Germline assignment: CDR1 SGHRS and CDR2 YFSETQ. This CDR3 is 16 amino acids long. Original handling: Reference gene primer amplification in the assay estimated nucleated cell counts. The assay was immunoSEQ multiplex PCR, and TCRdb's table has in-frame clones only and misses some. For V, J and clone size, that table is used; D and trimming come from the DNA. The data show over 45,000 clones, with roughly three quarters seen just once and around 20% held by the top ten. The sequencing sample was made of peripheral blood. This TCR derives from a man aged 45-65 years with active or convalescent COVID-19. The chain recombines TRBV5-1 with TRBJ2-7; tentatively, D is TRBD1 (5 bases). Here the CDR3 reads CASSLGLGQGKGEQYF. As DNA, the CDR3 is TGCGCCAGCAGCTTGGGACTCGGGCAGGGAAAGGGCGAGCAGTACTTC. Full variable domain (outside the CDR3, taken from reference TRBV5-1 and TRBJ2-7): KAGVTQTPRYLIKTRGQQVTLSCSPISGHRSVSWYQQTPGQGLQFLFEYFSETQRNKGNFPGRFSGRQFSNSRSEMNVSTLELGDSALYLCASSLGLGQGKGEQYFGPGTRLTVT.